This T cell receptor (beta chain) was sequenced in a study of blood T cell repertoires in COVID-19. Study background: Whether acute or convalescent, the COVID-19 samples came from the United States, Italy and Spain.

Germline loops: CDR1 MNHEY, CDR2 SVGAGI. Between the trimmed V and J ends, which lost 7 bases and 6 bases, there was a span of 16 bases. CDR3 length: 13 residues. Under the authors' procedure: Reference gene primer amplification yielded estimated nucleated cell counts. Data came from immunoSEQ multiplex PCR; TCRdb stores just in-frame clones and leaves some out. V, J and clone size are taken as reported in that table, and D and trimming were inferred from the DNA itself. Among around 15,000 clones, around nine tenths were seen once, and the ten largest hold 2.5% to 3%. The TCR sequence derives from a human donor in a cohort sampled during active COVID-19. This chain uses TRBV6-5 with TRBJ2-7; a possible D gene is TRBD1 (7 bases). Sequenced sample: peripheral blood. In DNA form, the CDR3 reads TGTGCCAGCACCGAGCGGGCAGGGGGCGAGCAGTACTTC. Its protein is CASTERAGGEQYF.